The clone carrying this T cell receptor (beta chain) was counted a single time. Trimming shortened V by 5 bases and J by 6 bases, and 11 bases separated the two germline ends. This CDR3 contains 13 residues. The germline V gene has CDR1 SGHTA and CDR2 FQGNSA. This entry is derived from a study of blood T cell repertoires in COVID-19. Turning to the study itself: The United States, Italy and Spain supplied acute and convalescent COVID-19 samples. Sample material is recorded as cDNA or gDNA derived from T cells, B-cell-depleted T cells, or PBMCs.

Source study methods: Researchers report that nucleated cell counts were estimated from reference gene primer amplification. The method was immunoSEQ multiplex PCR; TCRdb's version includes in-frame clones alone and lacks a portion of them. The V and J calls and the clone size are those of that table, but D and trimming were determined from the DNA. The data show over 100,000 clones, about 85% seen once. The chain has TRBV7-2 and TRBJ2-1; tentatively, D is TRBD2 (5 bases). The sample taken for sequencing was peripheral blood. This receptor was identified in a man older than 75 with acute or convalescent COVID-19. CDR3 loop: CASSAGLINEQFF. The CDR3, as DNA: TGTGCCAGCAGCGCAGGACTCATCAATGAGCAGTTCTTC.